This T cell receptor (beta chain) stems from a study of blood T cell repertoires in COVID-19. Germline CDR1 SGHRS, CDR2 YFSETQ. The CDR3 loop spans 16 amino acids. J lost 8 bases, V lost 0 bases, and 7 bases had no gene match. Cohorts were determined from participant-reported clinical history. This table comes from immunoSEQ multiplex PCR, and its TCRdb copy is limited to in-frame clones, with some not included. Among fewer than 350,000 clones listed, around 90% were seen once. The rearrangement joins TRBV5-1 to TRBJ2-1; TRBD2 agrees at 11 bases. The clonotype was recovered from a man between 35 and 55 years old who had been exposed to COVID-19. Sequenced: PBMCs or T cells enriched from blood (not recorded which). The CDR3 bases are TGCGCCAGCAGCTTGGCGACTAGCGGGACTTCGGATGAGCAGTTCTTC. This gives the protein CASSLATSGTSDEQFF.